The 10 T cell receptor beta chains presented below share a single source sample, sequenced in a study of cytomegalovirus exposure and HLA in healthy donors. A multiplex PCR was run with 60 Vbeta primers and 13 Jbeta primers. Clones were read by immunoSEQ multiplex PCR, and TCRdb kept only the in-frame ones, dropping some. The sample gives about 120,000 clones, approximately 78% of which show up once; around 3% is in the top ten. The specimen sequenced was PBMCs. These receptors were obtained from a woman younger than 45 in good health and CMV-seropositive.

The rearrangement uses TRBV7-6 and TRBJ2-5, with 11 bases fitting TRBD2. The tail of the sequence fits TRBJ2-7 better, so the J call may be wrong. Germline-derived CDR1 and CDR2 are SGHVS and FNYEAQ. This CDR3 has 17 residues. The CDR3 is CASSLQLAGDPLPEQYF. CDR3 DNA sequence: TGTGCCAGCAGCCTCCAACTAGCGGGGGATCCTCTACCCGAGCAGTACTTC.

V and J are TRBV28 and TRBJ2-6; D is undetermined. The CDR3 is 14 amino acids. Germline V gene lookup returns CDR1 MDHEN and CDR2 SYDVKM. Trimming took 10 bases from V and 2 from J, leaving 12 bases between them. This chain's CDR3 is CATRWHPGANVLTF. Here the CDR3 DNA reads TGTGCCACCCGATGGCACCCTGGGGCCAACGTCCTGACTTTC.

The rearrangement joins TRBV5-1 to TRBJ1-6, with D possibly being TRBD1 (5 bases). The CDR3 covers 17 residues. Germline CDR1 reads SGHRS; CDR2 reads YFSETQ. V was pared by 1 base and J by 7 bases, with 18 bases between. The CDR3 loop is CASSLSTPAGKNSPLHF. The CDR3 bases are TGCGCCAGCAGCTTGAGTACCCCGGCAGGGAAGAATTCACCCCTCCACTTT.

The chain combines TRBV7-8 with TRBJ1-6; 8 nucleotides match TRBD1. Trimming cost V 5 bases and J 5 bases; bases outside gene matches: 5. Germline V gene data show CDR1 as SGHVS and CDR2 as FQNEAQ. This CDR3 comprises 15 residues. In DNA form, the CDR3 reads TGTGCCAGCAGCAGGGACAGGAGTCATAATTCACCCCTCCACTTT. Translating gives CASSRDRSHNSPLHF.

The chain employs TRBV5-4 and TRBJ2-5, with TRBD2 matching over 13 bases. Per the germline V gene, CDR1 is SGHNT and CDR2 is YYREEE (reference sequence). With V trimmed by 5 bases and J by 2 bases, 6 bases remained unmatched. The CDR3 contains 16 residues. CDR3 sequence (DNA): TGTGCCAGCAGTGCAAGACTAGCGGGGGGACAAGAGACCCAGTACTTC. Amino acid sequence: CASSARLAGGQETQYF.

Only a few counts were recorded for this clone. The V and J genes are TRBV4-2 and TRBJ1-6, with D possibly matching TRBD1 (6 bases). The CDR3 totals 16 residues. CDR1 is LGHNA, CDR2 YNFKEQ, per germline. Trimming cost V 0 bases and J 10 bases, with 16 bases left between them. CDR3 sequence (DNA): TGTGCCAGCAGCCAAGATGGTCCTTCCCAGGGGTCACCCCTCCACTTT. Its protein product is CASSQDGPSQGSPLHF.

DNA for the CDR3: TGTGCCAGCAGCCAATTACAGGGAGGGGATACGCAGTATTTT. The encoded protein is CASSQLQGGDTQYF. This chain joins TRBV4-2 and TRBJ2-3; a possible D gene is TRBD2 (7 bases). Per germline, CDR1 LGHNA and CDR2 YNFKEQ. V was trimmed by 2 bases and J by 6 bases, leaving 12 bases between them. The CDR3 sequence is 14 residues long.

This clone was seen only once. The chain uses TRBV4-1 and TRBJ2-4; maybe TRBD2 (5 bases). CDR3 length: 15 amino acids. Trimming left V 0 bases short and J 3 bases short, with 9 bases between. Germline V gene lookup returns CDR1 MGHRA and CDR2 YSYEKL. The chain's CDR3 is CASSQDRDNKNIQYF. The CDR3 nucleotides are TGCGCCAGCAGCCAAGATCGGGATAACAAAAACATTCAGTACTTC.

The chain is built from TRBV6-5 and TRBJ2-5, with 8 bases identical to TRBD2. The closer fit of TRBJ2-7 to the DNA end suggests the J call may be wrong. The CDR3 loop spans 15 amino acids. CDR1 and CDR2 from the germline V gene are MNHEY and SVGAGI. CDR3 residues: CASSYSRGGPYEQYF. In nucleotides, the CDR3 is TGTGCCAGCAGTTACTCGCGCGGGGGGCCCTACGAGCAGTACTTC.

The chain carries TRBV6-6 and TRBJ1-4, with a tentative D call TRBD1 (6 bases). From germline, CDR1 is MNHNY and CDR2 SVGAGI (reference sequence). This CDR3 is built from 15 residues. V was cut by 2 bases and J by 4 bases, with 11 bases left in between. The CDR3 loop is CASSYGGGGNEKLFF. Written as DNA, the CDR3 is TGTGCCAGCAGTTACGGGGGCGGAGGTAATGAAAAACTGTTTTTT.